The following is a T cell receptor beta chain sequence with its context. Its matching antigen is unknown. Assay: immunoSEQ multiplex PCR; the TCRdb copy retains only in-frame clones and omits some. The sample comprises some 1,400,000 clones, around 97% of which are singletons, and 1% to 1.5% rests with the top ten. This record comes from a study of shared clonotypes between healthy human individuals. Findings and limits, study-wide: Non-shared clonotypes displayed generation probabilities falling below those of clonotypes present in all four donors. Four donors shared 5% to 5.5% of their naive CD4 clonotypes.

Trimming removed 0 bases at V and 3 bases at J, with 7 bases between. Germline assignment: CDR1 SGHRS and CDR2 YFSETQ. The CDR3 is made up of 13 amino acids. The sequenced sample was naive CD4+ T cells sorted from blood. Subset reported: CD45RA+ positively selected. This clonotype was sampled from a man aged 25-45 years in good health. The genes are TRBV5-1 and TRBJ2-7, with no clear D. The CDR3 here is CASSLEVYYEQYF. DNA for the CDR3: TGCGCCAGCAGCTTGGAGGTATACTACGAGCAGTACTTC.